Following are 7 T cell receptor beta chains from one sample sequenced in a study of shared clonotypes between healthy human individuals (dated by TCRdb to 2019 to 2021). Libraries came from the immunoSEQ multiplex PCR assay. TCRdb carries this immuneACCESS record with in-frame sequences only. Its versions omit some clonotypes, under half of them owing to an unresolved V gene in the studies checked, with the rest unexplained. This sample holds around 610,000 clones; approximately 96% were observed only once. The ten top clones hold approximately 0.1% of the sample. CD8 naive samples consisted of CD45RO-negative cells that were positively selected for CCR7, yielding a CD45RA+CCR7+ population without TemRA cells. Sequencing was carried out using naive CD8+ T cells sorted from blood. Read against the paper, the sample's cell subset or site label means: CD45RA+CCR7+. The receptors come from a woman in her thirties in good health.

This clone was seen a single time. The CDR3 sequence is CASSIEKPRTRSEKLFF. In DNA, the CDR3 is TGTGCCAGTAGTATAGAGAAGCCCAGGACAAGATCTGAAAAACTGTTTTTT. This chain joins TRBV19 and TRBJ1-4; tentative D call: TRBD1 (5 bases). The V end was cut by 0 bases, the J end by 7 bases, with 18 bases between. CDR1 LNHDA and CDR2 SQIVND come from the germline V gene (reference sequence). The CDR3 contains 17 residues.

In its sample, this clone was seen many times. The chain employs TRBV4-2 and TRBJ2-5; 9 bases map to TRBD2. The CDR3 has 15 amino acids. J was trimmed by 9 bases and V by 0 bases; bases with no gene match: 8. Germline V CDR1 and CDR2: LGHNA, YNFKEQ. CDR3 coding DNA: TGTGCCAGCAGCCAAGATAGGGCCGAGCGGGGGGCCCAGTACTTC. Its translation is CASSQDRAERGAQYF.

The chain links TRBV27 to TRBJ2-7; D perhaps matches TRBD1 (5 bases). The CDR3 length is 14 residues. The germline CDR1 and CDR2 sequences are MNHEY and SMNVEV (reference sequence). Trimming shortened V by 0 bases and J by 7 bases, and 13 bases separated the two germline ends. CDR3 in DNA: TGTGCCAGCAGTTTATCGATAGGGGATAGGGAGCAGTACTTC. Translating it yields CASSLSIGDREQYF.

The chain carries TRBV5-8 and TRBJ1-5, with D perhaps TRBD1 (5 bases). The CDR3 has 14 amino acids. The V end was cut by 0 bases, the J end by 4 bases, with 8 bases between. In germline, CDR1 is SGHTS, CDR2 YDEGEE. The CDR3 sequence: CASSLGGLNQPQHF. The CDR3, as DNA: TGTGCCAGCAGCTTGGGGGGGTTAAATCAGCCCCAGCATTTT.

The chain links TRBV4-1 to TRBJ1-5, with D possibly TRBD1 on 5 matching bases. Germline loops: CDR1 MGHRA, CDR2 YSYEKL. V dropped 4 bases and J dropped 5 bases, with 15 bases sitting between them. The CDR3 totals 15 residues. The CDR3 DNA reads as TGCGCCAGCAGCCCTACGGGGATAGGGGATCAGCCCCAGCATTTT. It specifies CASSPTGIGDQPQHF.

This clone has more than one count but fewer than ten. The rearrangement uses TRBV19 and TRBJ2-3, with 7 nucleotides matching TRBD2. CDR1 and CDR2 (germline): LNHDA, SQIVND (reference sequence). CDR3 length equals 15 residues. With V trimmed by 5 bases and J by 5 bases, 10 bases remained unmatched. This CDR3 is CASSSTSESVDTQYF. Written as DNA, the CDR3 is TGTGCCAGTAGTTCTACTAGCGAATCCGTAGATACGCAGTATTTT.

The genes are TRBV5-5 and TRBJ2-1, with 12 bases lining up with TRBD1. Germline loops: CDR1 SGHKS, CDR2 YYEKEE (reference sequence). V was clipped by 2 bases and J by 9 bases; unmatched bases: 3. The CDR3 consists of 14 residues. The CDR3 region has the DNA TGTGCCAGCAGCTTTGGGACAGGGGGCGGTGAGCAGTTCTTC. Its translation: CASSFGTGGGEQFF.